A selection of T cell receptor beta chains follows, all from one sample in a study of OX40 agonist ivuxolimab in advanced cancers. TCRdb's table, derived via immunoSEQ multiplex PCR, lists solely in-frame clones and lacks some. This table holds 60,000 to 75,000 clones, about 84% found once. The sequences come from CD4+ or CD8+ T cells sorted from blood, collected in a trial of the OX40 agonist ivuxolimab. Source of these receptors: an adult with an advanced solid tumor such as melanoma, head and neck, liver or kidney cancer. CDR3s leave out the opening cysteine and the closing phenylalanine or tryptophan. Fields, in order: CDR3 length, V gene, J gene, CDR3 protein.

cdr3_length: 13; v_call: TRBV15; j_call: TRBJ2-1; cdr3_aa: ATSRGGQGSWEQF
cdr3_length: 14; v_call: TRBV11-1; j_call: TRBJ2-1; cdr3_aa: ASSLVGAGGPCEQF
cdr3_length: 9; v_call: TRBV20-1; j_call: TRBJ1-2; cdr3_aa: SAFWAMAYT
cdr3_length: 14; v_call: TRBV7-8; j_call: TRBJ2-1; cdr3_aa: ASSIGLADSYNEQF
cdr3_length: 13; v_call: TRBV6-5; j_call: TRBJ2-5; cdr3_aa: ASRGTSGSRETQY
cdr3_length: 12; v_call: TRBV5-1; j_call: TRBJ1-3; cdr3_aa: ASSLVGVGNTIY
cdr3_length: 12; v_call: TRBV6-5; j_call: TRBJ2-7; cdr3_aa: ASSYDRNLYEQY
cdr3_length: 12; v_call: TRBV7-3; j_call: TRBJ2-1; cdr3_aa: ASSLSGGGNEQF
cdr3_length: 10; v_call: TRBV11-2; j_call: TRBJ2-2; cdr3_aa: ASSFGTGELF
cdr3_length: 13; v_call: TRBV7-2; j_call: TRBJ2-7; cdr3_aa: ASSFGGESSYEQY
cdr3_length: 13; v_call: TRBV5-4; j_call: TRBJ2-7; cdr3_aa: ASSFAGESSYEQY
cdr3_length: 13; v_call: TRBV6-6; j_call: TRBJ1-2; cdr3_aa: ASSSQGLFNYGYT
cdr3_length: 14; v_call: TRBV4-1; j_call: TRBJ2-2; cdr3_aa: ASSQAAGGGTGELF
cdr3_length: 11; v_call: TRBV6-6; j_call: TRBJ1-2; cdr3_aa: ASSRGGHYGYT
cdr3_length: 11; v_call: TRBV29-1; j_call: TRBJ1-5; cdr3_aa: SVRGEWGQPQH
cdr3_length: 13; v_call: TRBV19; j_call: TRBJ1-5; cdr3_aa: ASTQTGVSNQPQH
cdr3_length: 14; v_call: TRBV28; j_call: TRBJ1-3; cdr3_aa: ASSYVPGISGNTIY
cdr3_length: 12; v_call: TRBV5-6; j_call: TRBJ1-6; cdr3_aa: ASSRRGYNSPLH
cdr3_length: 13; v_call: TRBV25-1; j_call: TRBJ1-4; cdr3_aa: ASSERDRGGEKLF
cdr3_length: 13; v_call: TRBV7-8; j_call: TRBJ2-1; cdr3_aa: ASSLGERRNNEQF
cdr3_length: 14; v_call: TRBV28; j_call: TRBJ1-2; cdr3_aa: ASSLTPAQGLVGYT
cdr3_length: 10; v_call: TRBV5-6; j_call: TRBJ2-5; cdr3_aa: ASAGREETQY
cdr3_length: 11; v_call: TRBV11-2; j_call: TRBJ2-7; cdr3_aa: ASRTGGYYEQY
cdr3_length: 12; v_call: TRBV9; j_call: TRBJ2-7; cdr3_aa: ASSVGGAGYEQY
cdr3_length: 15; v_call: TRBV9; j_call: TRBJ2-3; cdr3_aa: ASSSRWGGRGTDTQY
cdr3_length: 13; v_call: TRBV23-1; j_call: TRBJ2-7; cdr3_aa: ASSRTGTGSYEQY
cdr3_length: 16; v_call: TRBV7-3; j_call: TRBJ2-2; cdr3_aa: ASSLHPPDRGGTGELF
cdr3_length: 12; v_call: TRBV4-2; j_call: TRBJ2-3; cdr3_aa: ASSQDTFSDTQY
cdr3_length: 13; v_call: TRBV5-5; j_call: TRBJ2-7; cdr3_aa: ASSLRDREDYEQY
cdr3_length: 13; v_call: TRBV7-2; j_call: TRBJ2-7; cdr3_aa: ASSFQTGQGEEQY
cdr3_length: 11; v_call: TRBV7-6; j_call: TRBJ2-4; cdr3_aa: ASSLDDSGIQY
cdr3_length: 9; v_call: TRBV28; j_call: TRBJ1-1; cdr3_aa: ASSLGQEAF
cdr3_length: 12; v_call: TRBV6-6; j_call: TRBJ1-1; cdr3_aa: ASSTTGFNTEAF
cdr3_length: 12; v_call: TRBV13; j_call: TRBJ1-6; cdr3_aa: ASSLGFNNSPLH
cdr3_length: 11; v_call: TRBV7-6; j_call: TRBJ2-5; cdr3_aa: ASDKGVWETQY
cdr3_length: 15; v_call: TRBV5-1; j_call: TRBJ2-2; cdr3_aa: ASSLGTSLESGGELF
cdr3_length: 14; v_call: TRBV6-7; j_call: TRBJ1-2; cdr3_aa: ASSPVSGTGNYGYT
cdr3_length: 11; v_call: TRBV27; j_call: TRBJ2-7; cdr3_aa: ASGDRGRVEQY
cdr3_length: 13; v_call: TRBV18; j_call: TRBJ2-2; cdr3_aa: ASSPTGGQTGELF
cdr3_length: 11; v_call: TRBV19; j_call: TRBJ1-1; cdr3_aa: ASSIGQAARAF
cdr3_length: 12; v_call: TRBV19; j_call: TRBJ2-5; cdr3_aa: ASSIVGLVKTQY
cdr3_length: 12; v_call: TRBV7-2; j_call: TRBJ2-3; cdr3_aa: ASSWRGPADTQY
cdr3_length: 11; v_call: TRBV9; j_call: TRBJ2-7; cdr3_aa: ASSAGLIYEQY
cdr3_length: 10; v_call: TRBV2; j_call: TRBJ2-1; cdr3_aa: ASGKLYNEQF
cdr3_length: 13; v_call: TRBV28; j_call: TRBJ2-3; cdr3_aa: ASSWGLAGPATQY
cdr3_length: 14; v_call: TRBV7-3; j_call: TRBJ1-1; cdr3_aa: ASSLAGTATYTEAF
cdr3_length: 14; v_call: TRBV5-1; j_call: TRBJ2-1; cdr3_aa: ASSLIAGASYNEQF
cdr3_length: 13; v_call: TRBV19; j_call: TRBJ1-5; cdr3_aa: ASSSRQGADQPQH
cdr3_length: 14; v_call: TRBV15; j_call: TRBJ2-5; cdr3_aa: ATSRVKVGVGETQY
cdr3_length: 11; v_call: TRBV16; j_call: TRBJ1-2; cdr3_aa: ASSHPGDYGYT
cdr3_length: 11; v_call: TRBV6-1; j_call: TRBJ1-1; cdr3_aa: ASSVRVNTEAF